This T cell receptor beta chain was recorded in a study of lymphopenia after photon versus proton radiotherapy. Sequencing was performed with immunoSEQ multiplex PCR; in TCRdb, only in-frame clones are kept and a portion is missing. There are some 64,000 clones in the sample; around 87% occur only once, and around 13% lies in the top ten. Worth noting for this clone: Its target is unknown.

Study-wide findings and caveats: Survival link was tested only in deceased patients; proton benefit remains a possibility. Proton therapy kept repertoires fairly stable, unlike photons, which gained effector/memory cells. After the lymphocyte nadir, photon-treated repertoires showed oligoclonal expansion, especially of CD8+ Temra cells. Post-nadir TCR diversity decline inversely tracked overall survival among those who died.

V was pared by 5 bases and J by 5 bases, with 3 bases of the junction left unmatched. Germline CDR1 MNHNS, CDR2 SASEGT. CDR3 size: 15 residues. The source is a man at least 80 years old with esophageal cancer. Source: peripheral blood, taken from a patient treated with proton-based radiotherapy. This rearrangement joins TRBV6-1 to TRBJ2-1; 13 bases align to TRBD2. In DNA form, the CDR3 reads TGTGCCAGCAGTCCCGGGACTAGCGGGAACAATGAGCAGTTCTTC. Translated, it gives CASSPGTSGNNEQFF.